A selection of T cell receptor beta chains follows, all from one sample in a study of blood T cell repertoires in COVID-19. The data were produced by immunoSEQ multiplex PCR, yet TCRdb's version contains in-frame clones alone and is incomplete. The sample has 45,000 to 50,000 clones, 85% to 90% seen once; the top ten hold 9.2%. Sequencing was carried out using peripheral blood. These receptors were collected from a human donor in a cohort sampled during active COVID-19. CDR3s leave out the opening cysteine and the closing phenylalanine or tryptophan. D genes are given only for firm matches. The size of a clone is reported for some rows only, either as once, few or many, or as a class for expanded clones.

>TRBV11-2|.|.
ASSLGAAGRGEKLF
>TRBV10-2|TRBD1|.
ASSRQGSSGANVLT
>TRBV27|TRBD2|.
ASSALAGGQETQY
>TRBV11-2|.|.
ASSSQSGGQY
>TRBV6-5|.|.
ASSYSVYNEQF
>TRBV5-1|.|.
ASSLAATGINTEAF
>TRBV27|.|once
ASSLGGFETQY
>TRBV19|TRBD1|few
ASSRGTGYEQY
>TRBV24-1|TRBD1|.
ATSDSSGGSKGTDTQY
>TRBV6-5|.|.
ASSSGRANTEAF
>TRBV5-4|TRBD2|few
ASSQTSGGPGELF
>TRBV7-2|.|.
ASSPKDYSPETQY
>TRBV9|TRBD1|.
ASSVRDRGETNYGYT
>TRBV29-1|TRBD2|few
SVPAGGEETQY
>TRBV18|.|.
ASSPRPGFADTQY
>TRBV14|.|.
ASSQDEGGLAQH
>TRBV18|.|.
ASSPTPNTEAF
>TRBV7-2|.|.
ASSKQGSTEAF
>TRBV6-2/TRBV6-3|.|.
ASSPVELNTEAF
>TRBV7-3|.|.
ASSYAGNTEAF
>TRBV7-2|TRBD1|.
ASSLVGTGRDNEQF
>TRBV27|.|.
ASSPSGSPYNEQF
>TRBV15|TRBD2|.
ATSLFGSGGAGEQF
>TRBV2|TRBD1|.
ASSESPGGTNEKLF
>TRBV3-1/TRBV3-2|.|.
ASRETGRPAGYT
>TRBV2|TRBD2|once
ASSEWGGSGNEQF
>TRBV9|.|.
ASSSRGGDGDYGYT
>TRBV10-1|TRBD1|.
ASSEPGQGTDTQY
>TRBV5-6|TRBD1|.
ASSFGQGAHEQY
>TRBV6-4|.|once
ASSGGRSYGYT
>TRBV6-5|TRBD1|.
ASSFDRGSNQPQH
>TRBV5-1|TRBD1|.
ASSPGTARGGELF
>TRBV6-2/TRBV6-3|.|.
ASSTTGHLKKGIQY
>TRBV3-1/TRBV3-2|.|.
ASSQDRGIPGYNEQF
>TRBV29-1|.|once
SVGGQDNSPLH
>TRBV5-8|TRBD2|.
ASSLVGSSGKETQY
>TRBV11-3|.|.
ASSFTGNSEQY
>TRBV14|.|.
ASSQDRTSGNTIY
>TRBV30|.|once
AWSLGAGYGYT
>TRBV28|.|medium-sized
ASSLLGVAEAF
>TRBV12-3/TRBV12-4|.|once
ASSLSGELF
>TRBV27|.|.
ASSPTGNGYNEQF
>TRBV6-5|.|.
ASSYSGGRGYT
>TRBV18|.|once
ASSPAGSSGELF
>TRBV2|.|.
ASSEDGSNFSTDTQY
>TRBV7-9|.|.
ASSPPPSQETQY
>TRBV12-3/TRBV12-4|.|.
ASSFSGYEQY
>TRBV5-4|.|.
ASYERRLQETQY
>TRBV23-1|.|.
ASKTVMNTEAF